Listed here is a single T cell receptor beta chain. As yet, its antigen is unknown. Germline lookup yields CDR1 SGHNT and CDR2 YYREEE (reference sequence). V was pared by 2 bases and J by 7 bases, with 15 bases of the junction left unmatched. This CDR3 contains 17 residues. Data came from immunoSEQ multiplex PCR; TCRdb stores just in-frame clones and leaves some out. The sample has under 150,000 clones; about nine tenths are singletons. This entry belongs to a study of graft-versus-host responses after intestinal transplantation. Turning to the study itself: All recipients were given anti-thymocyte globulin induction, and tacrolimus and steroids were then administered for approximately 3 years. Whole-study results and caveats: Peak levels of circulating GvH clones tracked with early post-transplant HvG declines.

V gene TRBV5-4 combines with J gene TRBJ2-1; 7 bases map to TRBD1. The sample here was unstimulated CD4+ T cells sorted from spleen or lymph node cells, taken before intestinal transplant. The receptor comes from a human donor who received an intestinal transplant. The CDR3 region has the DNA TGTGCCAGCAGCTTTGATAGGCCGGTGACAGGGAGAAATGAGCAGTTCTTC. Residues: CASSFDRPVTGRNEQFF. The full variable domain, in which reference TRBV5-4 and TRBJ2-1 provide the parts outside the CDR3, is ETGVTQSPTHLIKTRGQQVTLRCSSQSGHNTVSWYQQALGQGPQFIFQYYREEENGRGNFPPRFSGLQFPNYSSELNVNALELDDSALYLCASSFDRPVTGRNEQFFGPGTRLTVL.